The 31 T cell receptor beta chains reported below all come from one sample, sequenced in a study of blood T cell repertoires in COVID-19 (dated by TCRdb to 2019 to 2021). Library preparation employed the immunoSEQ multiplex PCR assay. In TCRdb, the immuneACCESS table is reduced to in-frame sequences with V and J assigned. These tables do not hold every clone; where another copy was compared, an unresolved V gene accounts for under half, and the others remain unexplained. This sample lists about 300,000 clones; approximately 83% were detected once. More than 8% of the sample is held by the ten biggest clonotypes. Sample: peripheral blood. These TCRs come from a woman in her fifties or sixties who had recovered from COVID-19.

This clone appeared once. The J gene is TRBJ2-2, the V gene TRBV5-1; D may be TRBD1 (5 bases). V lost 1 base and J 0 bases, leaving 10 bases between the germline ends. This CDR3 contains 16 residues. In germline, CDR1 is SGHRS, CDR2 YFSETQ. The CDR3 coding sequence is TGCGCCAGCAGCTTGTACAGGAACGCGAACACCGGGGAGCTGTTTTTT. Encoded protein: CASSLYRNANTGELFF.

The chain has TRBV24-1 and TRBJ2-5, with 13 bases matching TRBD2. After removal of 5 bases from V and 5 bases from J, the junction contained 4 bases not matched to a gene. This CDR3 spans 15 amino acids. Germline V CDR1 and CDR2: KGHDR, SFDVKD. The CDR3: CATSGTSGGLETQYF. The DNA of the CDR3 is TGTGCCACCAGTGGGACTAGCGGGGGTCTGGAGACCCAGTACTTC.

The chain couples TRBV7-2 to TRBJ2-2; possibly TRBD1 for D (5 bases). The CDR3 covers 18 residues. Germline CDR1 and CDR2: SGHTA and FQGNSA. Trimming took 3 bases from V and 5 from J, leaving 22 bases between them. The DNA for the CDR3 is TGTGCCAGCAGCTTTGTGGTGTTGGCAGGGCGATCGACCGGGGAGCTGTTTTTT. It yields the protein CASSFVVLAGRSTGELFF.

This clone showed up just once. The DNA for the CDR3 is TGTGCCAGCAGTCCCCCCAATTCGGGAGAGCAGTTCTTC. Its translation is CASSPPNSGEQFF. The V gene is TRBV6-5, the J gene TRBJ2-1, with D possibly being TRBD2 (5 bases). Looked up from germline, CDR1 is MNHEY and CDR2 is SVGAGI. The CDR3 contains 13 residues. V shed 5 bases and J shed 10 bases, with 15 bases lying between them.

This clone was detected only a few times. The chain links TRBV5-4 to TRBJ1-6, with TRBD1 identical over 8 bases. J lost 10 bases, V lost 3 bases, and 9 bases had no gene match. CDR3 length equals 15 residues. Germline V gene sequence: CDR1 SGHNT, CDR2 YYREEE (reference sequence). The CDR3 here is CASSSGQGSGSPLHF. The CDR3 bases are TGTGCCAGCAGCTCTGGACAGGGTTCCGGATCACCCCTCCACTTT.

The V gene is TRBV11-3, the J gene TRBJ2-2; 8 positions agree with TRBD1. The V and J ends lost 4 bases and 6 bases, in that order; junction bases with no gene match: 10. Germline CDR1 and CDR2: SGHNT and YENEEA. The CDR3 consists of 16 residues. CDR3 nucleotide sequence: TGTGCCAGCAGCTCCCCTCGGACAGGGCTGGCCGGGGAGCTGTTTTTT. Amino acid sequence: CASSSPRTGLAGELFF.

The J gene is TRBJ2-4, the V gene TRBV27; 7 nucleotides agree with TRBD1. From germline, CDR1 is MNHEY and CDR2 SMNVEV (reference sequence). The CDR3 is 18 residues long. The J segment lost 2 bases and the V segment lost 5 bases, leaving 15 bases of the junction unmatched. DNA for the CDR3: TGTGCCAGCAGTCCCCCGATCAGGGGGTACGGGTCCAAAAACATTCAGTACTTC. Its translation is CASSPPIRGYGSKNIQYF.

The chain links TRBV3-1 (or the pseudogene TRBV3-2) to TRBJ2-7, with D unresolved. The V gene's germline CDR1 is LGHDT and CDR2 YNNKEL (reference sequence). V shed 0 bases and J shed 7 bases, with 10 bases lying between them. CDR3 length: 13 residues. The chain's CDR3 is CASSQEAPLEQYF. Written as DNA, the CDR3 is TGTGCCAGCAGCCAAGAAGCCCCCTTGGAGCAGTACTTC.

The chain couples TRBV7-8 to TRBJ2-5, with no clear D. Deletions cut 5 bases from V and 2 bases from J, with 6 bases between. The CDR3 has 12 residues. Germline values: CDR1 SGHVS, CDR2 FQNEAQ. In DNA, the CDR3 is TGTGCCAGCAGCCCCTCTCAAGAGACCCAGTACTTC. It encodes CASSPSQETQYF.

For this clone: One end of the junction does not line up with germline, which may come from a read error. The chain recombines TRBV28 with TRBJ2-7, with TRBD1 identical over 8 bases. The CDR3 extends over 14 amino acids. Germline-derived CDR1 and CDR2 are MDHEN and SYDVKM. CDR3 sequence: CASSRTGRSYQQYF. The DNA of the CDR3 is TGTGCCAGCAGTCGGACAGGGAGATCCTACCAGCAGTACTTC.

The CDR3 region has the DNA TGTGCCAGCAGTGAAGCCGGGGACAGGGGTAGAGGCAAAAACATTCAGTACTTC. Protein: CASSEAGDRGRGKNIQYF. The genes are TRBV2 and TRBJ2-4; 10 nucleotides match TRBD1. Trimming removed 0 bases from V and 3 bases from J; junction bases left unmatched: 8. Germline CDR1 and CDR2: SNHLY and FYNNEI. The CDR3 runs to 18 residues.

V and J are TRBV28 and TRBJ2-3; D perhaps matches TRBD2 (5 bases). Germline V CDR1 and CDR2: MDHEN, SYDVKM. The V end lost 6 bases, the J end lost 6 bases, and 10 bases lay between the germline ends. The CDR3 is 12 amino acids. CDR3 nucleotides: TGTGCCAGCAGCTCCCGGAGGGATACGCAGTATTTT. Amino acids: CASSSRRDTQYF.

This chain links TRBV12-3 or TRBV12-4 with TRBJ2-7; maybe TRBD2 (5 bases). The CDR3 loop spans 12 amino acids. The V and J ends lost 6 bases and 4 bases respectively, with 10 bases between them. The DNA of the CDR3 is TGTGCCAGCAGCGGGGAAGGGTACGAGCAGTACTTC. Its protein is CASSGEGYEQYF.

CDR3 region: CASSFGGQLGPQHF. In DNA form, the CDR3 reads TGTGCCAGCAGTTTTGGTGGGCAGTTAGGGCCCCAGCATTTT. V and J are TRBV28 and TRBJ1-5; D is unresolved. The CDR3 consists of 14 residues. Germline V CDR1 and CDR2: MDHEN, SYDVKM. Between the trimmed V and J ends, which lost 3 bases and 9 bases, there was a span of 15 bases.

The rearrangement uses TRBV28 and TRBJ2-1; 8 nucleotides match TRBD2. Germline V lookup: CDR1 MDHEN, CDR2 SYDVKM. The trim removed 5 bases at V and 8 bases at J, leaving 11 bases unmatched. This CDR3 has 15 amino acids. The CDR3 loop is CASSIWTSRVDEQFF. CDR3 sequence (DNA): TGTGCCAGCAGTATTTGGACTAGCCGGGTCGATGAGCAGTTCTTC.

The chain uses TRBV14 and TRBJ1-4, with D tentatively TRBD1 (6 bases). This CDR3 has 14 amino acids. The V gene's germline CDR1 is SGHDN and CDR2 FVKESK. V was trimmed by 3 bases and J by 7 bases, leaving 12 bases between them. The CDR3 sequence: CASSQGQGSEKLFF. The CDR3 nucleotides are TGTGCCAGCAGCCAGGGGCAGGGGAGTGAAAAACTGTTTTTT.

The V call is TRBV18, the J call TRBJ1-6; D may be TRBD1 (6 bases). The V and J ends lost 5 bases and 6 bases respectively, with 14 bases between them. Germline CDR1 reads KGHSH; CDR2 reads LQKENI. The CDR3 contains 15 residues. The CDR3 DNA sequence: TGTGCCAGCTCATACTCGACAGGACTTAATTCACCCCTCCACTTT. This gives the protein CASSYSTGLNSPLHF.

This rearrangement joins TRBV5-6 to TRBJ2-5, with 8 bases aligning to TRBD2. Germline V gives CDR1 SGHDT, CDR2 YYEEEE. The ends lost 0 bases at V and 9 bases at J; junction bases unmatched: 13. The CDR3 totals 16 residues. The CDR3 DNA reads TGTGCCAGCAGCTTGGCCGAGGCTAGCGGGCCGACGGCCCAGTACTTC. Its translation: CASSLAEASGPTAQYF.

This clone has only a few counts. This CDR3 is also generated by other DNA sequences in the sample. The chain joins TRBV18 to TRBJ2-2; D not certain. This CDR3 has 12 residues. Trimming removed 3 bases from V and 5 bases from J, with 4 bases in between. Germline V CDR1 and CDR2: KGHSH, LQKENI. CDR3 sequence reads: CASSPQTGELFF. The CDR3, as DNA: TGTGCCAGCTCACCGCAGACCGGGGAGCTGTTTTTT. Combining the CDR3 with reference TRBV18 and TRBJ2-2 gives the whole variable domain NAGVMQNPRHLVRRRGQEARLRCSPMKGHSHVYWYRQLPEEGLKFMVYLQKENIIDESGMPKERFSAEFPKEGPSILRIQQVVRGDSAAYFCASSPQTGELFFGEGSRLTVL.

V is TRBV19 and J is TRBJ2-5; no reliable D call. The V end was cut by 9 bases, the J end by 4 bases, with 12 bases between. CDR1 and CDR2 from the germline V gene are LNHDA and SQIVND (reference sequence). CDR3 size: 12 residues. The CDR3 reads CASSPGGETQYF. DNA of the CDR3: TGTGCCAGCTCCCCCGGTGGAGAGACCCAGTACTTC.

This clone was observed a few times. V is TRBV6-5 and J is TRBJ2-3, with 8 bases fitting TRBD2. This CDR3 contains 15 residues. V lost 6 bases to trimming and J lost 0 bases; unmatched junction nucleotides: 5. Per germline, CDR1 MNHEY and CDR2 SVGAGI. The CDR3 DNA reads TGTGCCAGCAGAAGAGCGGGGGCGAGCACAGATACGCAGTATTTT. It yields the protein CASRRAGASTDTQYF.

The rearrangement uses TRBV19 and TRBJ2-1; tentatively, D is TRBD2 (6 bases). The CDR3 spans 16 residues. Germline-derived CDR1 and CDR2 are LNHDA and SQIVND (reference sequence). V lost 2 bases, J lost 6 bases, and 17 bases lay in between. CDR3 in DNA: TGTGCCAGTAGTATACGGCGGGAACCGTATTCCAATGAGCAGTTCTTC. It is translated as CASSIRREPYSNEQFF.

The chain couples TRBV3-1 (or the pseudogene TRBV3-2) to TRBJ1-6, with 7 bases aligning to TRBD1. J was trimmed by 6 bases and V by 1 base; bases with no gene match: 3. Germline assignment: CDR1 LGHDT and CDR2 YNNKEL (reference sequence). There are 15 residues in the CDR3. The CDR3 is CASSQGQGGNSPLHF. The CDR3 nucleotides are TGTGCCAGCAGCCAAGGACAGGGTGGTAATTCACCCCTCCACTTT.

The rearrangement links TRBV5-1 to TRBJ1-2, with 9 bases identical to TRBD1. The CDR3 length is 15 residues. The germline CDR1 and CDR2 sequences are SGHRS and YFSETQ. After removal of 2 bases from V and 5 bases from J, the junction contained 7 bases not matched to a gene. The CDR3 loop reads CASSFGTGSSYGYTF. For the CDR3, the DNA is TGCGCCAGCAGCTTCGGGACAGGGAGTAGTTATGGCTACACCTTC.

Only one count was recorded for this clone. This chain links TRBV6-5 with TRBJ1-2, with 10 bases fitting TRBD1. CDR1 MNHEY and CDR2 SVGAGI come from the germline V gene. The trim removed 6 bases at V and 4 bases at J, leaving 5 bases unmatched. The CDR3 has 14 residues. In DNA, the CDR3 is TGTGCCAGCAGCGACAGGGGGCCCGGCTATGGCTACACCTTC. This translates into CASSDRGPGYGYTF.

The chain is built from TRBV6-5 and TRBJ1-2, with D tentatively TRBD1 (6 bases). The CDR3 is 14 amino acids. The germline V and J ends were trimmed by 8 bases and 6 bases, with 19 bases remaining between them. Germline-derived CDR1 and CDR2 are MNHEY and SVGAGI. CDR3 nucleotide sequence: TGTGCCAGCCAAAGGGAGGGGGGTATTGATGGCTACACCTTC. Translating it yields CASQREGGIDGYTF.

The V and J genes are TRBV7-2 and TRBJ1-2; TRBD1 matches at 10 bases. With V trimmed by 3 bases and J by 5 bases, 9 bases remained unmatched. Looked up from germline, CDR1 is SGHTA and CDR2 is FQGNSA. The length of the CDR3 is 16 residues. The CDR3 DNA sequence: TGTGCCAGCAGCTTTGGACAGGGGGTACCTCGGTATGGCTACACCTTC. Translating gives CASSFGQGVPRYGYTF.

The rearrangement links TRBV11-2 to TRBJ1-2; a possible D gene is TRBD1 (6 bases). The CDR3 contains 12 residues. Germline V gene lookup returns CDR1 SGHAT and CDR2 FQNNGV. The V and J ends lost 5 bases and 7 bases respectively, with 11 bases between them. The CDR3 spells CASSPGTSGYTF. The CDR3 nucleotides are TGTGCCAGCAGCCCCGGGACAAGTGGCTACACCTTC. The full variable domain, its missing parts supplied by reference TRBV11-2 and TRBJ1-2, is EAGVAQSPRYKIIEKRQSVAFWCNPISGHATLYWYQQILGQGPKLLIQFQNNGVVDDSQLPKDRFSAERLKGVDSTLKIQPAKLEDSAVYLCASSPGTSGYTFGSGTRLTVV.

The V gene is TRBV12-3 or TRBV12-4, the J gene TRBJ1-2; 9 positions match TRBD1. This CDR3 is 13 amino acids long. V trimming: 6 bases; J trimming: 9 bases; junction bases outside the gene matches: 8. The CDR3 bases are TGTGCCAGCAGCCTGGGGGACAGGGCTAGCTACACCTTC. It yields the protein CASSLGDRASYTF.

V gene TRBV19 combines with J gene TRBJ1-6; possibly TRBD1 for D (6 bases). This CDR3 is 16 amino acids long. The germline gives CDR1 LNHDA, CDR2 SQIVND (reference sequence). V lost 3 bases and J lost 9, with 18 bases in between. CDR3 DNA sequence: TGTGCCAGTAGTATTCGGGGGGCGCCGGCGACTTCACCCCTCCACTTT. It yields the protein CASSIRGAPATSPLHF.

The chain carries TRBV6-5 and TRBJ2-6; D is possibly TRBD2 (6 bases). The germline gives CDR1 MNHEY, CDR2 SVGAGI. The CDR3 runs 15 residues. V was pared by 7 bases and J by 0 bases, with 10 bases between. The CDR3 loop is CASTRGSSGANVLTF. The DNA for the CDR3 is TGTGCCAGCACGCGGGGCAGCTCTGGGGCCAACGTCCTGACTTTC.